This T cell receptor (beta chain) derives from a study of blood T cells in healthy people across ages. This CDR3 spans 15 amino acids. The germline V and J ends were trimmed by 0 bases and 8 bases, with 16 bases remaining between them. CDR1 is LGHDT and CDR2 is YNNKEL in the germline V gene (reference sequence). Donor samples were obtained from healthy Caucasian individuals from Russia, aged about 6 to 95. It was with a sample-barcoded 5' primer and a J-beta primer mix that a second PCR of about 7 to 12 cycles was run. TCRdb passed the 5' RACE reads through MiXCR, listing each CDR3 protein once. The sample yields 1.5 million to 2 million distinct CDR3 sequences, 28% seen once.

The sample consisted of blood. This TCR was recovered from a woman in her 30s in good health. The chain joins TRBV3-1 to TRBJ1-2, with D uncertain. This chain's CDR3 is CASSQDWKGRGGYTF. The CDR3 nucleotides are TGTGCCAGCAGCCAAGATTGGAAGGGAAGAGGCGGCTACACCTTC.